Reported below is one T cell receptor beta chain. Its antigen is undetermined. The sample is drawn from a study of neoadjuvant anti-PD-1 for oral cavity cancer. Germline trimming cut 5 bases from V and 0 bases from J; bases unmatched to any gene: 5. The CDR3 contains 16 residues. CDR1 and CDR2 (germline): SGHAT, FQDESV (reference sequence). These oral cavity squamous cell carcinomas were HPV-negative and locally advanced. Generated by immunoSEQ multiplex PCR, the TCRdb table keeps only in-frame clones and is missing some. In the table there are about 9,000 clones, about 66% of which are singletons. Regarding the study as a whole: Higher pretreatment Treg/Th17 ratios tracked higher pretreatment blood clonality.

The receptor's source is a person aged 35 to 85 with oral cavity squamous cell carcinoma. Sequences were derived from tumor tissue, sampled before nivolumab (anti-PD-1) treatment. The V gene is TRBV11-1, the J gene TRBJ2-5; the match to TRBD2 covers 11 bases. Here the CDR3 DNA reads TGTGCCAGCAGCCCCCTAGCGGGGGGCTACCAAGAGACCCAGTACTTC. Its protein product is CASSPLAGGYQETQYF.